The 3 T cell receptor beta chains below were found in one sample sequenced in a study of blood T cell repertoires in COVID-19. Profiling relied on immunoSEQ multiplex PCR, and the TCRdb table lists in-frame clones only, not all of them. The table records just over 250,000 clones, over 75% of them present only once. The sequenced sample consisted of peripheral blood. The receptors were sampled from a woman in her sixties or seventies with COVID-19, enrolled during active disease.

Only one count was recorded for this clone. This rearrangement joins TRBV7-9 to TRBJ1-4; D not resolved. The CDR3 spans 14 residues. The ends were cut back, 5 bases at V and 4 bases at J, with 11 bases in the middle. CDR1 and CDR2 from the germline V gene are SEHNR and FQNEAQ (reference sequence). CDR3 DNA sequence: TGTGCCAGCAGCCGAGGGAGATTTAATGAAAAACTGTTTTTT. Translation: CASSRGRFNEKLFF.

The V call is TRBV30, the J call TRBJ1-2; D gene uncertain. Per the germline V gene, CDR1 is GTSNPN and CDR2 is SVGIG (reference sequence). V was shortened by 1 base and J by 0 bases, with 12 bases between the two germline ends. CDR3 length equals 15 residues. CDR3: CAWSDLGRANYGYTF. The CDR3, as DNA: TGTGCCTGGAGTGATCTGGGGAGAGCTAACTATGGCTACACCTTC.

The chain is built from TRBV12-5 and TRBJ2-1, with 9 bases lining up with TRBD1. This CDR3 contains 15 residues. V gave up 1 base and J gave up 7 bases; unmatched junction bases: 5. Germline assignment: CDR1 LGHNT and CDR2 FRNRAP. The DNA for the CDR3 is TGTGCTAGTGGTTTGGGGACAGGGGCGCGGAATGAGCAGTTCTTC. It codes for CASGLGTGARNEQFF.